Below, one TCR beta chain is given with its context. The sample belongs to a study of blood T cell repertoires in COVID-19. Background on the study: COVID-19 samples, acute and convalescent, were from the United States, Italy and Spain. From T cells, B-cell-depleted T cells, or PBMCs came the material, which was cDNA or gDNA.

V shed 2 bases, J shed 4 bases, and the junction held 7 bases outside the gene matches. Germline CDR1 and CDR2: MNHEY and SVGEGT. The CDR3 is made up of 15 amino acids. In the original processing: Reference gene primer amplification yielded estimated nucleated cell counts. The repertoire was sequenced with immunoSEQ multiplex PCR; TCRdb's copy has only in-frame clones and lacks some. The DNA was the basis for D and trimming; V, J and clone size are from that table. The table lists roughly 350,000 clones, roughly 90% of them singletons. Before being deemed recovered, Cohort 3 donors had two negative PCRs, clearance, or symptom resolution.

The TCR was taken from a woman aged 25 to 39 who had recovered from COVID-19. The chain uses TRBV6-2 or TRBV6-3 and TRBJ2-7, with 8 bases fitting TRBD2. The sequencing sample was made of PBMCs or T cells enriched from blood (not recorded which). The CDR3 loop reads CASSYPTSGSYEQYF. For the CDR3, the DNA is TGTGCCAGCAGTTACCCTACAAGCGGGAGTTACGAGCAGTACTTC.